Detailed here is one T cell receptor (beta chain). Mismatch with germline at one junction end may stem from a read error. The length of the CDR3 is 14 residues. Germline V gene data show CDR1 as MGHDK and CDR2 as SYGVNS. This sample stems from a study of cytomegalovirus exposure and HLA in healthy donors. Study background: Around 85 million unique TCR sequences came from HLA-typed donors in an early release.

A multiplex PCR was run with 60 Vbeta primers and 13 Jbeta primers. The assay was immunoSEQ multiplex PCR, and TCRdb's table has in-frame clones only and misses some. The sample has 55,000 to 75,000 clones; about 69% are singletons. Material: PBMCs. The chain is built from TRBV25-1 and TRBJ2-5; a weak D match, TRBD1 (6 bases). This clonotype was sampled from a man aged 25-45 years in good health and CMV-seropositive. CDR3 nucleotides: TGTGCCAGCAGTGAATGGGGGCCGTTTAAATATCAAGACTTC. Its protein is CASSEWGPFKYQDF.